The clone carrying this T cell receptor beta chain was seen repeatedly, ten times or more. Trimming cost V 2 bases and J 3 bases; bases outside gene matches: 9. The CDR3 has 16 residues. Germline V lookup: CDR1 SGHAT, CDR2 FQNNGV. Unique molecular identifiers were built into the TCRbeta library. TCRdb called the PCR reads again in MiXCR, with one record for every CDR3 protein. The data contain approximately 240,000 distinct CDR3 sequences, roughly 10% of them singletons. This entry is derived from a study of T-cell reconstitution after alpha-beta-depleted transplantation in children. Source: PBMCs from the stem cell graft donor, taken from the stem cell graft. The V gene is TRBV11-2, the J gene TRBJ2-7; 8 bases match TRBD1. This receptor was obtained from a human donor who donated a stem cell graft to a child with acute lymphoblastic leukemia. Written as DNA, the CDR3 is TGTGCCAGCAGCTTAAGTGATACAGGGGGTCTCTACGAGCAGTACTTC. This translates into CASSLSDTGGLYEQYF.